This T cell receptor beta chain stems from a study of PD-L1 blockade in urothelial cancer. The investigators introduced synthetic TCR analog templates into each PCR as spikes. Clones were sequenced by immunoSEQ multiplex PCR, and TCRdb holds only the in-frame ones, with some missing. The sample has fewer than 30,000 clones; approximately 80% are singletons. Time point meaning: peripheral blood 6 weeks after treatment start. The CDR3 is 15 amino acids. Trimming removed 4 bases from V and 2 bases from J; junction bases left unmatched: 5. Germline CDR1 is LGHNA and CDR2 is YSLEER. Source: PBMCs, taken around atezolizumab (anti-PD-L1) treatment. J is TRBJ1-2 and V is TRBV4-3; 9 bases line up with TRBD1. This TCR was sampled from a man in his 70s with urothelial cancer. The CDR3 loop is CASSPGQGFNYGYTF. In nucleotides, the CDR3 is TGCGCCAGCAGCCCGGGACAGGGATTCAACTATGGCTACACCTTC.